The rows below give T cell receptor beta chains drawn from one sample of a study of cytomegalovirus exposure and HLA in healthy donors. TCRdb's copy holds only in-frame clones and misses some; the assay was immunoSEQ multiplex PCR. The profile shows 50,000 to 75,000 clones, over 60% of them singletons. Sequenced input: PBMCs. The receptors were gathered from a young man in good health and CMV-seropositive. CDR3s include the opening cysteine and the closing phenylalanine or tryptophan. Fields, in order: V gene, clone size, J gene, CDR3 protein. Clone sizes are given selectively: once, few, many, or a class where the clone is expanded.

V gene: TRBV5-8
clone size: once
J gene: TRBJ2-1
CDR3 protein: CASSVRDSNEQFF

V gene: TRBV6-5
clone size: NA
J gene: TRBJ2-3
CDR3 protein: CASSYSHNSGADTQYF

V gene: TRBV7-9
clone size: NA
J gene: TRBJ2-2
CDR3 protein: CASSLLAGLSTGELFF

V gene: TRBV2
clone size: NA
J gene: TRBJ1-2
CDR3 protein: CASREDRVGGYTF

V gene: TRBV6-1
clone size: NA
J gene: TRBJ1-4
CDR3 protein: CASSVGQRTEKLFF

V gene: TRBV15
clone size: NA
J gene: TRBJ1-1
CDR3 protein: CATSPRGGQGYTEAFF

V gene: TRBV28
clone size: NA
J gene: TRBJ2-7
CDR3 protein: CASSLQGRDEQYF

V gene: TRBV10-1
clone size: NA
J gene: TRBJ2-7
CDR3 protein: CASSGDKNSYEQYF

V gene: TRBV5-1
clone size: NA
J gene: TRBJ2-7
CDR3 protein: CASSPQGNSYEQYF

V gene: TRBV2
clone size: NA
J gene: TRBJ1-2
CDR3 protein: CAGRGIGDGGYTF

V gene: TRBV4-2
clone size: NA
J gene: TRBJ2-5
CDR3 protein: CASSHRLAGDAYQETQYF

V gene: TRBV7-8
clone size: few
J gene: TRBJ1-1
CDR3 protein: CASSSYQQDTEAFF

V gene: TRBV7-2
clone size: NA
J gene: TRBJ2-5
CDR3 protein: CASSLGLAGQETQYF

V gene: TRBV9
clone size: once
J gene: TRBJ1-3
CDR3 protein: CASSGTILNTIYF

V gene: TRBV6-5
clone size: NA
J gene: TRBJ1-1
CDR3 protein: CASSYSIHVATEAFF

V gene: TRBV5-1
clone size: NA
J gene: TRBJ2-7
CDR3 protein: CASSSGVRQYF

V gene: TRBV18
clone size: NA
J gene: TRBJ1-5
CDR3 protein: CASSPAQGGQPQHF

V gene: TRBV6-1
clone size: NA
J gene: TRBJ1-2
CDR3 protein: CASSDFEGYTF

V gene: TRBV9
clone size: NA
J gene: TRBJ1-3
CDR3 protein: CASTEDFGSGNTIYF

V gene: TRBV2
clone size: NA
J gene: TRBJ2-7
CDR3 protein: CASSARGTYEQYF

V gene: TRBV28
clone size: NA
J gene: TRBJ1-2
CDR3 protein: CASRSTDSIAF

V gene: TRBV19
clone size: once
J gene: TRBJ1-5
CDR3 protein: CASSSLDQGSRVNQPQHF

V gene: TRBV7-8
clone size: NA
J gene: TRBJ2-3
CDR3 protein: CASRPNVDRSGTDTQYF

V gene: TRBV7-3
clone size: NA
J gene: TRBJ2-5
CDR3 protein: CASSRQGGETQYF

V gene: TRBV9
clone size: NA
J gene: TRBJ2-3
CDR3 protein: CASSDIRTSGGSDTQYF

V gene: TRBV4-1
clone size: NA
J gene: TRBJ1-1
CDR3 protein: CASTRGYGRAAFF

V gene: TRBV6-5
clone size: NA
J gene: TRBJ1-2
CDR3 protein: CASTPVAGRSGYTF

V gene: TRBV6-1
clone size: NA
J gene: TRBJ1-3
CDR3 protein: CASSISESGNTIYF

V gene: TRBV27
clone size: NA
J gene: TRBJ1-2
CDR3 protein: CASSLRTGPDYGYTF

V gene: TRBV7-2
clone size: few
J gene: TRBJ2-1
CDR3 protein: CASSPGPAGEQFF

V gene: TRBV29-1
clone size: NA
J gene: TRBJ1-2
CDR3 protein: CSVERRTGYGYTF

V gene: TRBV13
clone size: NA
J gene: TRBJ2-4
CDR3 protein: CASSFGTGFSTTSIQYF

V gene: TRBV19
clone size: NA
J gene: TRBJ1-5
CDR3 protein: CASSPPRLSNQPQHF

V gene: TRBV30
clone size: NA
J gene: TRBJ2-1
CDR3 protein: CAWLAGGPSDEQFF

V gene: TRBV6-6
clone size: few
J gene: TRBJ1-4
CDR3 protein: CASSSRRGDEKLFF

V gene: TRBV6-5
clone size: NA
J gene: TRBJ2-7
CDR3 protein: CASSYTGTGDVNEQYF

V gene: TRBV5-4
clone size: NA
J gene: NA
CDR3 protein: CASSSSYEQYF

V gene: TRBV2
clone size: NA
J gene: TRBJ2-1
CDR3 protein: CASIFSGGAGSEQFF

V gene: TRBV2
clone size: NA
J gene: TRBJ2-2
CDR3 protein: CASMGTVTSNTGELFF

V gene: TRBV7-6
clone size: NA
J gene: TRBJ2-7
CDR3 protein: CASSLDRGAYEQYF

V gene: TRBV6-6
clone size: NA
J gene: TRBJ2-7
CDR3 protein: CASSYSWGSLSYEQYF

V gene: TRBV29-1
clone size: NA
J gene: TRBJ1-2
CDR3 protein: CSDNRDRDYGYTF

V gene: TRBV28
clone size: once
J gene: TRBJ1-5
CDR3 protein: CASRQESNQPQHF

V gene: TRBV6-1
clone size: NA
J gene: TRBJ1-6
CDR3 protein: CASSEDPGVSPLHF

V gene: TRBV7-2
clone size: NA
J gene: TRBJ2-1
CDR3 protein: CASSFPTSGVNNEQFF